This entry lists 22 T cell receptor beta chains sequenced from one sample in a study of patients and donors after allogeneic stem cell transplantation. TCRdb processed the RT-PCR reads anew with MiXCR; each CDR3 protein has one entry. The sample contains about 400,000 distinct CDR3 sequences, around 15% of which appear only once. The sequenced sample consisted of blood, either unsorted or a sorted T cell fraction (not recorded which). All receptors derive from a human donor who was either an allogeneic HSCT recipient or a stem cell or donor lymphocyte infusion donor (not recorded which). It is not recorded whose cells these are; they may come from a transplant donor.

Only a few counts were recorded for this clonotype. The CDR3 here is CSVEGGYGYTF. The DNA for the CDR3 is TGCAGCGTTGAGGGGGGGTATGGCTACACCTTC. The chain combines TRBV29-1 with TRBJ1-2; perhaps TRBD1 as D (5 bases). Per germline, CDR1 SQVTM and CDR2 ANQGSEA. This CDR3 contains 11 residues. The ends were cut back, 3 bases at V and 5 bases at J, with 7 bases in the middle.

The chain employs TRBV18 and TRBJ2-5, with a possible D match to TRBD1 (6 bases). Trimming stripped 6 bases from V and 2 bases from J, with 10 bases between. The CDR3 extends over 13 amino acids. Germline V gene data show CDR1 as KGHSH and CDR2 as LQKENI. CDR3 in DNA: TGTGCCAGCTCCGGGACACAACAAGAGACCCAGTACTTC. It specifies CASSGTQQETQYF. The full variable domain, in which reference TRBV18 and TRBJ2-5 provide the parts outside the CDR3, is NAGVMQNPRHLVRRRGQEARLRCSPMKGHSHVYWYRQLPEEGLKFMVYLQKENIIDESGMPKERFSAEFPKEGPSILRIQQVVRGDSAAYFCASSGTQQETQYFGPGTRLLVL.

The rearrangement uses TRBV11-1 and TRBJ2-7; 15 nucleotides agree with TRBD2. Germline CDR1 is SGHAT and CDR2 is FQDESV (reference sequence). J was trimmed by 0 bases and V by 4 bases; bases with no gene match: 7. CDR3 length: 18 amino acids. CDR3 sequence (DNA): TGTGCCAGCAGCTCGGAGGGACTAGCGGGGGGTTTCTCCTACGAGCAGTACTTC. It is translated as CASSSEGLAGGFSYEQYF.

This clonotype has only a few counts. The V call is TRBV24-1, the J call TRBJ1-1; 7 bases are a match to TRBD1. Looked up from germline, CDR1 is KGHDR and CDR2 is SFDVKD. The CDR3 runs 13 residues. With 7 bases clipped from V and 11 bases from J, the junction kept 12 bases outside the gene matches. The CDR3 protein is CATSERGRSQAFF. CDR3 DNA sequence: TGTGCCACCAGCGAGAGGGGGCGATCCCAGGCTTTCTTT.

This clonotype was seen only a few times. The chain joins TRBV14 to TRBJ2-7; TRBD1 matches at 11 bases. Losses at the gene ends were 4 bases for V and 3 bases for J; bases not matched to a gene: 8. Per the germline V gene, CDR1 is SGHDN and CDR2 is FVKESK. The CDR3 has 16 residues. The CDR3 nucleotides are TGTGCCAGCAGCCCAGGAGGGGGACAGGGGGACTACGAGCAGTACTTC. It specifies CASSPGGGQGDYEQYF.

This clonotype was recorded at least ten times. In DNA, the CDR3 is TGTGCCAGCAGCCTGGCGCCAACTAATGAAAAACTGTTTTTT. It yields the protein CASSLAPTNEKLFF. The chain has TRBV9 and TRBJ1-4; D is uncertain. The CDR3 runs to 14 residues. Trimming left V 4 bases short and J 0 bases short, with 7 bases between. CDR1 and CDR2 (germline): SGDLS, YYNGEE.

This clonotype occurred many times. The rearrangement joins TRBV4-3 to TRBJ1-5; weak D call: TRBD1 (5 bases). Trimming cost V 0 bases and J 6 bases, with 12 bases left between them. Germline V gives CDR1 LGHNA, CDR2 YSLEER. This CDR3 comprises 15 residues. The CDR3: CASSQDGRAGQPQHF. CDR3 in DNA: TGCGCCAGCAGCCAAGATGGCAGGGCTGGTCAGCCCCAGCATTTT.

The CDR3 here is CASSRLGGRIETQYF. The CDR3 DNA sequence: TGTGCCAGCAGCCGACTCGGGGGCCGGATCGAGACCCAGTACTTC. The chain recombines TRBV7-3 with TRBJ2-5; either TRBD1 or TRBD2 may supply D (6 bases each). From germline, CDR1 is SGHTA and CDR2 FQGTGA. The V end was cut by 5 bases, the J end by 5 bases, with 18 bases between. The CDR3 contains 15 residues.

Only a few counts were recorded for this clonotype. The CDR3 DNA reads TGTGCCAGCAGTTTGGGTCACAAGGTCAATGAGCAGTTCTTC. Translation gives CASSLGHKVNEQFF. The chain carries TRBV12-3 or TRBV12-4 and TRBJ2-1; no clear D gene. Trimming stripped 3 bases from V and 6 bases from J, with 12 bases between. The CDR3 has 14 residues.

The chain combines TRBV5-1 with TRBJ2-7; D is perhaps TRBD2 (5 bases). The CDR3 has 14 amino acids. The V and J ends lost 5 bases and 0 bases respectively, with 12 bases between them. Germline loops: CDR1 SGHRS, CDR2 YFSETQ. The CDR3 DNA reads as TGCGCCAGCAGGCCGGAGGCTTACTCCTACGAGCAGTACTTC. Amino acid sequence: CASRPEAYSYEQYF.

CDR3 residues: CASSPGTSGRGEQFF. Written as DNA, the CDR3 is TGCGCCAGCAGCCCCGGGACTAGCGGGAGAGGTGAGCAGTTCTTC. The chain combines TRBV5-1 with TRBJ2-1; 14 bases agree with TRBD2. The trim removed 4 bases at V and 9 bases at J, leaving 6 bases unmatched. This CDR3 region has 15 residues. CDR1 and CDR2 from the germline V gene are SGHRS and YFSETQ.

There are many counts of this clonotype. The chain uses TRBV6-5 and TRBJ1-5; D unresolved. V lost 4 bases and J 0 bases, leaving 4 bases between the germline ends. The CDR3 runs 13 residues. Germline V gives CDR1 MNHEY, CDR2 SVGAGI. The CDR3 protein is CASSWDSNQPQHF. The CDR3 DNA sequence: TGTGCCAGCAGTTGGGATAGCAATCAGCCCCAGCATTTT.

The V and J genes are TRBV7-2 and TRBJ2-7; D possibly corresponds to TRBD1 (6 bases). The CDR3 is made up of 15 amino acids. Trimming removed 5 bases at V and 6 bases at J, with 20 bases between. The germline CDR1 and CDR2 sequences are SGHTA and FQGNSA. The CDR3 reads CASSKPGTLRGEQYF. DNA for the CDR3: TGTGCCAGCAGCAAGCCCGGGACACTTAGGGGCGAGCAGTACTTC.

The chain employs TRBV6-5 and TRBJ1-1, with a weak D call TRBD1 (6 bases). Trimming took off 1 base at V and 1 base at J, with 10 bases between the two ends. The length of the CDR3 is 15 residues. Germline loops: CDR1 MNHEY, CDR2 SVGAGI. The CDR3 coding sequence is TGTGCCAGCAGTTACTTCGGGGGCGCGAACACTGAAGCTTTCTTT. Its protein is CASSYFGGANTEAFF.

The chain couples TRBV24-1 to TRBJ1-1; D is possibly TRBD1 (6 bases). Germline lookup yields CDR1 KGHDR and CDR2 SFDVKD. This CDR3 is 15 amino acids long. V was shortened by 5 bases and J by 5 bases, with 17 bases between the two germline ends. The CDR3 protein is CATSGEQGGRTEAFF. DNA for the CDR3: TGTGCCACCAGTGGCGAACAGGGTGGAAGGACTGAAGCTTTCTTT.

The DNA of the CDR3 is TGTGCCATCAGGATGGACGGCTCCTACAATGAGCAGTTCTTC. Encoded protein: CAIRMDGSYNEQFF. V is TRBV10-3 and J is TRBJ2-1, with unresolved D. CDR1 and CDR2 (germline): ENHRY, SYGVKD. Trimming took off 6 bases at V and 0 bases at J, with 9 bases between the two ends. The length of the CDR3 is 14 residues.

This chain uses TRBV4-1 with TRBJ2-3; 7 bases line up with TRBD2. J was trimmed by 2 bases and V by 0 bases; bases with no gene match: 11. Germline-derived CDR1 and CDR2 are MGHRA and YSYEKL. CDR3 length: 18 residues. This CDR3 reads CASSQEVRGLTFTDTQYF. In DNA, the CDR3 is TGCGCCAGCAGCCAAGAGGTCCGGGGACTAACCTTCACAGATACGCAGTATTTT.

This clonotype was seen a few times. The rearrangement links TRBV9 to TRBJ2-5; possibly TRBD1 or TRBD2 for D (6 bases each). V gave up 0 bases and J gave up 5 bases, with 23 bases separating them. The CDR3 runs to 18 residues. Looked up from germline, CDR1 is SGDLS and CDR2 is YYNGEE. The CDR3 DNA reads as TGTGCCAGCAGCGTAGGACTAGAGGCAGGGGCTATCACGGAGACCCAGTACTTC. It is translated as CASSVGLEAGAITETQYF.

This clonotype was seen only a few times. This chain's CDR3 is CASRGRASFEQYF. The CDR3, as DNA: TGTGCCAGCAGAGGCAGGGCGAGTTTCGAGCAGTACTTC. This sequence joins TRBV27 and TRBJ2-7; D is perhaps TRBD1 (5 bases). This CDR3 comprises 13 residues. Looked up from germline, CDR1 is MNHEY and CDR2 is SMNVEV (reference sequence). V lost 6 bases and J lost 6, with 15 bases in between.

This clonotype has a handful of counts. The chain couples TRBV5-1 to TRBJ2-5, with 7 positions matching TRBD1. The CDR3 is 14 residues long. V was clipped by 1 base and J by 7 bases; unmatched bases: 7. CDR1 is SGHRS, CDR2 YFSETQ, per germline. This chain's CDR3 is CASSLSTGDVTQYF. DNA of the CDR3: TGCGCCAGCAGCTTGTCCACAGGGGACGTGACCCAGTACTTC.

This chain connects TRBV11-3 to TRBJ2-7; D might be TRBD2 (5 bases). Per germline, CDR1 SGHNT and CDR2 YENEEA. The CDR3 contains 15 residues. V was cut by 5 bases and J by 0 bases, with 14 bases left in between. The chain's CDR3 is CASSPGGGFSYEQYF. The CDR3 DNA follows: TGTGCCAGCAGCCCAGGAGGAGGCTTCTCCTACGAGCAGTACTTC.

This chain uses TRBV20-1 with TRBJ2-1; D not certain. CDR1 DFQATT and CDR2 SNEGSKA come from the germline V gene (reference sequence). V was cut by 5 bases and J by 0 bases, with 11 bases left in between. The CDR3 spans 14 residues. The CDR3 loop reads CSASLLSSYNEQFF. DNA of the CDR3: TGCAGTGCTTCTCTCCTTAGCTCCTACAATGAGCAGTTCTTC.